The 18 T cell receptor beta chains given below trace back to one sample, sequenced in a study of technical replicates of blood from a handful of donors. The protocol was immunoSEQ multiplex PCR, while the TCRdb copy is restricted to in-frame clones and leaves out a portion. The table shows around 63,000 clones, with 95% to 98% occurring only once. Sequenced: T cells isolated from PBMCs. The receptors originated from a human donor in good health.

This sequence joins TRBV9 and TRBJ2-5, with 7 bases aligning to TRBD2. Germline CDR1 is SGDLS and CDR2 is YYNGEE. Trimming removed 3 bases from V and 0 bases from J; junction bases left unmatched: 5. The length of the CDR3 is 15 residues. The CDR3 region is CASSASGNDQETQYF. As DNA, the CDR3 is TGTGCCAGCAGCGCAAGCGGGAATGACCAAGAGACCCAGTACTTC.

This chain uses TRBV5-1 with TRBJ2-3; D possibly corresponds to TRBD2 (6 bases). The CDR3 is 15 amino acids. V was clipped by 0 bases and J by 1 base, with 9 bases between them. The germline V gene has CDR1 SGHRS and CDR2 YFSETQ. The CDR3 protein is CASSLGGGGTDTQYF. The CDR3 DNA reads TGCGCCAGCAGCTTGGGGGGCGGGGGCACAGATACGCAGTATTTT.

The chain links TRBV18 to TRBJ1-1, with D unresolved. V dropped 2 bases and J dropped 7 bases, with 11 bases sitting between them. The CDR3 is 13 residues long. Germline-derived CDR1 and CDR2 are KGHSH and LQKENI. As DNA, the CDR3 is TGTGCCAGCTCACCATCGGCGGGAAATGAAGCTTTCTTT. Amino acid sequence: CASSPSAGNEAFF.

The CDR3 DNA follows: TGCGCCAGCAGTGAGTTCCCCGCGGGACAGCAGTACTTC. Amino acid sequence: CASSEFPAGQQYF. The rearrangement links TRBV10-1 to TRBJ2-7; D is perhaps TRBD2 (6 bases). Germline loops: CDR1 WNHNN, CDR2 SYGVQD (reference sequence). This CDR3 contains 13 residues. The germline V and J ends were trimmed by 1 base and 8 bases, with 12 bases remaining between them.

CDR3 protein: CASSFGTGGTEAFF. The CDR3 nucleotides are TGTGCCAGCAGCTTTGGGACAGGGGGAACTGAAGCTTTCTTT. The rearrangement joins TRBV5-6 to TRBJ1-1; 11 nucleotides line up with TRBD1. This CDR3 is 14 amino acids long. Germline trimming cut 2 bases from V and 5 bases from J; bases unmatched to any gene: 2. Germline values: CDR1 SGHDT, CDR2 YYEEEE. Complete variable domain (other parts from reference TRBV5-6 and TRBJ1-1): DAGVTQSPTHLIKTRGQQVTLRCSPKSGHDTVSWYQQALGQGPQFIFQYYEEEERQRGNFPDRFSGHQFPNYSSELNVNALLLGDSALYLCASSFGTGGTEAFFGQGTRLTVV.

The chain is built from TRBV4-1 and TRBJ2-2; TRBD2 matches at 9 bases. Per germline, CDR1 MGHRA and CDR2 YSYEKL. The CDR3 sequence is 16 residues long. The V and J ends lost 0 bases and 5 bases, in that order; junction bases with no gene match: 4. This chain's CDR3 is CASSQDLAGRTGELFF. The CDR3 region has the DNA TGCGCCAGCAGCCAAGATCTAGCGGGGCGGACCGGGGAGCTGTTTTTT.

V usage is TRBV11-3 and J usage is TRBJ2-2, with a weak D call TRBD1 (6 bases). The CDR3 runs to 16 residues. The germline V gene has CDR1 SGHNT and CDR2 YENEEA. Trimming took 3 bases from V and 2 from J, leaving 13 bases between them. The CDR3 here is CASSLWAGENTGELFF. CDR3 DNA sequence: TGTGCCAGCAGCTTGTGGGCAGGGGAAAACACCGGGGAGCTGTTTTTT.

V gene TRBV27 combines with J gene TRBJ2-6; 8 bases match TRBD1. In germline, CDR1 is MNHEY, CDR2 SMNVEV (reference sequence). The junction had 6 bases not matched to a gene; V was cut back by 0 bases and J by 2 bases. The CDR3 length is 18 residues. CDR3 residues: CASSLSGQASPGANVLTF. The CDR3 nucleotides are TGTGCCAGCAGTTTATCGGGACAGGCAAGCCCTGGGGCCAACGTCCTGACTTTC.

The chain links TRBV4-1 to TRBJ2-7; 8 bases match TRBD1. The CDR3 spans 15 residues. The germline V gene encodes CDR1 MGHRA and CDR2 YSYEKL. V trimming: 5 bases; J trimming: 4 bases; junction bases outside the gene matches: 10. This CDR3 is CASSLTGGPPYEQYF. DNA for the CDR3: TGCGCCAGCAGCTTAACAGGGGGGCCCCCTTACGAGCAGTACTTC.

The chain recombines TRBV5-1 with TRBJ1-5; TRBD1 is a possible D gene (6 bases). This CDR3 spans 14 amino acids. Germline CDR1 SGHRS, CDR2 YFSETQ. V was clipped by 4 bases and J by 3 bases, with 11 bases between them. CDR3 coding DNA: TGCGCCAGCAGCCCAGGGGCCAACAATCAGCCCCAGCATTTT. This sequence encodes CASSPGANNQPQHF.

The chain uses TRBV28 and TRBJ1-5, with TRBD1 as a possible D gene (6 bases). Trimming cost V 3 bases and J 4 bases, with 13 bases left between them. This CDR3 has 15 amino acids. Germline V gene data show CDR1 as MDHEN and CDR2 as SYDVKM. This chain's CDR3 is CASSFADRRNQPQHF. The CDR3 DNA is TGTGCCAGCAGTTTCGCCGACAGGAGAAATCAGCCCCAGCATTTT.

The rearrangement joins TRBV6-5 to TRBJ1-2, with D possibly TRBD1 on 5 matching bases. The germline V gene has CDR1 MNHEY and CDR2 SVGAGI. Trimming took 2 bases from V and 6 from J, leaving 10 bases between them. The CDR3 spans 13 residues. Written as DNA, the CDR3 is TGTGCCAGCAGTTACGGCCAGGGCGATGGCTACACCTTC. It codes for CASSYGQGDGYTF.

This chain connects TRBV5-3 to TRBJ2-7, with 8 bases lining up with TRBD2. TRBV5-3 is an ORF, and what it does is uncertain. The CDR3 totals 15 residues. Unmatched junction bases numbered 6, after V lost 4 bases and J lost 0 bases. CDR3 nucleotide sequence: TGTGCCAGAAGCCCGCGGGAGGCGGCCTCCTACGAGCAGTACTTC. As protein: CARSPREAASYEQYF.

V gene TRBV19 combines with J gene TRBJ1-5; D gene ambiguous. V was trimmed by 5 bases and J by 8 bases, leaving 13 bases between them. CDR3 length equals 13 residues. The V gene's germline CDR1 is LNHDA and CDR2 SQIVND (reference sequence). The DNA for the CDR3 is TGTGCCAGTAGTCCACCCGGAGGGAAGCCCCAGCATTTT. Translated, it gives CASSPPGGKPQHF.

The sample holds a few counts of this clone. V usage is TRBV14 and J usage is TRBJ2-5, with TRBD2 as a possible D gene (5 bases). The CDR3 is made up of 15 amino acids. The germline CDR1 and CDR2 sequences are SGHDN and FVKESK. V gave up 2 bases and J gave up 1 base, with 11 bases separating them. DNA for the CDR3: TGTGCCAGCAGCCAACGCATTCGGGGCCAAGAGACCCAGTACTTC. Translation: CASSQRIRGQETQYF.

This chain connects TRBV7-3 to TRBJ2-2; 8 bases are shared with TRBD1. Germline V gene data show CDR1 as SGHTA and CDR2 as FQGTGA. The ends lost 5 bases at V and 3 bases at J; junction bases unmatched: 5. The CDR3 is made up of 15 amino acids. This CDR3 reads CASSLGQGHTGELFF. For the CDR3, the DNA is TGTGCCAGCAGCCTAGGACAGGGACACACCGGGGAGCTGTTTTTT.

The rearrangement links TRBV6-1 to TRBJ2-3; 7 nucleotides agree with TRBD2. The CDR3 is 15 residues long. Germline assignment: CDR1 MNHNS and CDR2 SASEGT. V was clipped by 7 bases and J by 1 base; unmatched bases: 8. CDR3 protein: CASMAGLLRTDTQYF. Here the CDR3 DNA reads TGTGCCAGCATGGCGGGACTACTCCGCACAGATACGCAGTATTTT.

This clone was found once. This chain joins TRBV7-6 and TRBJ2-3, with TRBD1 matching 8 bases. Germline V CDR1 and CDR2: SGHVS, FNYEAQ. This CDR3 contains 15 residues. V trimming: 1 base; J trimming: 1 base; junction bases outside the gene matches: 1. DNA for the CDR3: TGTGCCAGCAGCTTAGAGGGACAGGGCACAGATACGCAGTATTTT. Its translation: CASSLEGQGTDTQYF.